These 7 T cell receptor beta chains share one sample of origin, sequenced in a study of T cells of healthy individuals. One entry per CDR3 protein, called by TCRdb with MiXCR from the 5' RACE reads. Seen here are under 70,000 distinct CDR3 sequences, roughly 15% observed once, and the top ten hold roughly 16%. The source of these receptors is a human donor in good health.

This clonotype was seen repeatedly, ten times or more. The chain employs TRBV14 and TRBJ1-2; D not certain. Germline V CDR1 and CDR2: SGHDN, FVKESK. The CDR3 extends over 13 amino acids. V gave up 4 bases and J gave up 4 bases, with 10 bases separating them. The CDR3 is CASSLLKSYGYTF. The DNA for the CDR3 is TGTGCCAGCAGCCTCCTCAAGAGCTATGGCTACACCTTC.

This sequence joins TRBV20-1 and TRBJ2-4; D may be TRBD2 (6 bases). With 5 bases removed from V and 3 bases from J, the gap between germline ends came to 8 bases. This CDR3 is built from 12 residues. CDR1 and CDR2 (germline): DFQATT, SNEGSKA (reference sequence). CDR3: CSAGDFKNIQYF. DNA of the CDR3: TGCAGTGCTGGGGACTTCAAAAACATTCAGTACTTC.

This clonotype has ten or more counts. The chain recombines TRBV10-3 with TRBJ2-5; D perhaps matches TRBD2 (6 bases). V was shortened by 3 bases and J by 1 base, with 9 bases between the two germline ends. The CDR3 contains 14 residues. Germline CDR1 is ENHRY and CDR2 is SYGVKD. CDR3 bases: TGTGCCATCAGTGACGGGACTCGCCAAGAGACCCAGTACTTC. Encoded protein: CAISDGTRQETQYF.

This clonotype came up once. The CDR3 here is CASSLTRLAGGPETQYF. The CDR3 DNA sequence: TGTGCCAGCAGCTTAACTCGACTAGCGGGGGGGCCAGAGACCCAGTACTTC. The chain uses TRBV7-2 and TRBJ2-5; the match to TRBD2 covers 14 bases. CDR3 length equals 17 residues. CDR1 is SGHTA and CDR2 is FQGNSA in the germline V gene. V shed 2 bases, J shed 4 bases, and the junction held 6 bases outside the gene matches.

This clonotype occurred many times. CDR3 loop: CATSGRMWDRSSTFFYEQYF. The CDR3 DNA reads TGTGCCACCAGTGGACGGATGTGGGACAGGAGCAGTACTTTCTTCTACGAGCAGTACTTC. The V and J genes are TRBV24-1 and TRBJ2-7, with 8 bases aligning to TRBD1. This CDR3 spans 20 amino acids. The germline V gene has CDR1 KGHDR and CDR2 SFDVKD. J gave up 3 bases and V 5 bases, and 23 bases lay outside the gene matches.

This clonotype was counted only a few times. This chain joins TRBV20-1 and TRBJ2-1; D remains unclear. CDR1 is DFQATT, CDR2 SNEGSKA, per germline (reference sequence). Trimming took off 3 bases at V and 7 bases at J, with 10 bases between the two ends. CDR3 length: 12 residues. The CDR3 coding sequence is TGCAGTGCTAGTGTGGTGGGGAATGAGCAGTTCTTC. Its translation is CSASVVGNEQFF.

This clonotype occurred a few times. The chain recombines TRBV5-6 with TRBJ1-4; 9 bases line up with TRBD1. The CDR3 contains 14 residues. Germline values: CDR1 SGHDT, CDR2 YYEEEE. The junction had 6 bases not matched to a gene; V was cut back by 2 bases and J by 10 bases. The DNA for the CDR3 is TGTGCCAGCAGCTTACAGGGGGCAGGGGGAAAACTGTTTTTT. Its translation is CASSLQGAGGKLFF. Variable domain in full (rest from reference TRBV5-6 and TRBJ1-4): DAGVTQSPTHLIKTRGQQVTLRCSPKSGHDTVSWYQQALGQGPQFIFQYYEEEERQRGNFPDRFSGHQFPNYSSELNVNALLLGDSALYLCASSLQGAGGKLFFGSGTQLSVL.